The 16 T cell receptor beta chains below were found in one sample sequenced in a study of blood T cell repertoires in COVID-19. Some clones are missing from TCRdb's copy, which holds only in-frame ones; the method was immunoSEQ multiplex PCR. The sample records 150,000 to 200,000 clones, 85% to 90% being singletons. Specimen: peripheral blood. These receptors all stem from a human donor in a cohort sampled during active COVID-19.

V is TRBV18 and J is TRBJ1-1; tentatively, D is TRBD1 (6 bases). V dropped 5 bases and J dropped 3 bases, with 10 bases sitting between them. This CDR3 has 13 residues. Germline CDR1 and CDR2: KGHSH and LQKENI. The CDR3 sequence is CASSRTEDTEAFF. The CDR3 DNA follows: TGTGCCAGCTCAAGGACAGAGGACACTGAAGCTTTCTTT.

This clone was detected only once. The genes are TRBV4-3 and TRBJ1-2; tentative D call: TRBD1 (5 bases). This CDR3 region has 14 residues. V was trimmed by 0 bases and J by 4 bases, leaving 9 bases between them. Germline loops: CDR1 LGHNA, CDR2 YSLEER. The CDR3 reads CASSQDDGGYGYTF. CDR3 DNA: TGCGCCAGCAGCCAAGATGACGGGGGCTATGGCTACACCTTC.

CDR3 protein: CASAGQLNTEAFF. The DNA for the CDR3 is TGTGCCAGCGCAGGACAGCTTAACACTGAAGCTTTCTTT. The chain couples TRBV18 to TRBJ1-1, with a possible D match to TRBD1 (6 bases). The CDR3 length is 13 residues. Looked up from germline, CDR1 is KGHSH and CDR2 is LQKENI. Trimming took 8 bases from V and 2 from J, leaving 12 bases between them. Together with reference TRBV18 and TRBJ1-1, the CDR3 gives the full variable domain: NAGVMQNPRHLVRRRGQEARLRCSPMKGHSHVYWYRQLPEEGLKFMVYLQKENIIDESGMPKERFSAEFPKEGPSILRIQQVVRGDSAAYFCASAGQLNTEAFFGQGTRLTVV.

The J gene is TRBJ2-5, the V gene TRBV6-6; TRBD1 agrees at 7 bases. This CDR3 spans 14 amino acids. Trimming cost V 4 bases and J 5 bases; bases outside gene matches: 7. Germline V gene data show CDR1 as MNHNY and CDR2 as SVGAGI (reference sequence). As DNA, the CDR3 is TGTGCCAGCAGTTCCTACAGGGGTATGGAGACCCAGTACTTC. Translation gives CASSSYRGMETQYF.

The chain combines TRBV19 with TRBJ2-4, with 7 bases identical to TRBD2. The CDR3 consists of 17 residues. In germline, CDR1 is LNHDA, CDR2 SQIVND (reference sequence). The junction had 14 bases not matched to a gene; V was cut back by 9 bases and J by 0 bases. The CDR3 spells CASKYRSGDLAKNIQYF. The CDR3 region has the DNA TGTGCCAGCAAATATCGGAGCGGGGATCTAGCCAAAAACATTCAGTACTTC.

The DNA of the CDR3 is TGTGCCAGCAGCTTGGTAGGAGCGGGGGATTACGAGCAGTACTTC. It translates to CASSLVGAGDYEQYF. The chain carries TRBV5-6 and TRBJ2-7; TRBD2 agrees at 8 bases. The CDR3 length is 15 residues. Germline CDR1 reads SGHDT; CDR2 reads YYEEEE. The V segment lost 0 bases and the J segment 4 bases; nucleotides outside the gene matches: 6.

V usage is TRBV5-1 and J usage is TRBJ2-1; D is possibly TRBD2 (5 bases). Germline values: CDR1 SGHRS, CDR2 YFSETQ. CDR3 length: 14 residues. The ends were cut back, 5 bases at V and 6 bases at J, with 15 bases in the middle. CDR3 nucleotide sequence: TGCGCCAGCAGGAAGGGTGGGGAGAGCAATGAGCAGTTCTTC. Encoded protein: CASRKGGESNEQFF.

For the CDR3, the DNA is TGCGCCAGCAGCGAGACCGGGACAGCTAATGAAAAACTGTTTTTT. Protein product: CASSETGTANEKLFF. The chain is built from TRBV5-1 and TRBJ1-4; 7 bases map to TRBD1. The CDR3 has 15 residues. Germline lookup yields CDR1 SGHRS and CDR2 YFSETQ. The V and J ends lost 4 bases and 3 bases, in that order; junction bases with no gene match: 6.

The chain uses TRBV11-2 and TRBJ2-7, with 8 nucleotides matching TRBD2. The V gene's germline CDR1 is SGHAT and CDR2 FQNNGV. The CDR3 is made up of 16 amino acids. The trim removed 5 bases at V and 6 bases at J, leaving 15 bases unmatched. The CDR3: CASSKMFGGGLAEQYF. The CDR3, as DNA: TGTGCCAGCAGCAAGATGTTTGGCGGGGGGCTAGCCGAGCAGTACTTC.

The chain couples TRBV5-4 to TRBJ2-1; a weak D match, TRBD2 (6 bases). The germline V gene encodes CDR1 SGHNT and CDR2 YYREEE (reference sequence). This CDR3 is 16 amino acids long. V shed 1 base and J shed 5 bases, with 16 bases lying between them. CDR3 nucleotide sequence: TGTGCCAGCAGCTTGCCGACCATTACTAGCAACAATGAGCAGTTCTTC. Encoded protein: CASSLPTITSNNEQFF.

This chain uses TRBV5-6 with TRBJ1-2; 8 positions agree with TRBD1. Germline values: CDR1 SGHDT, CDR2 YYEEEE. CDR3 length: 13 residues. Trimming cost V 3 bases and J 8 bases; bases outside gene matches: 6. In nucleotides, the CDR3 is TGTGCCAGCAGCTCCGCAGGGGGCGAAGGCTACACCTTC. It translates to CASSSAGGEGYTF.

The gene calls are TRBV14 and TRBJ2-2, with TRBD2 as a possible D gene (6 bases). The CDR3 covers 16 residues. Germline values: CDR1 SGHDN, CDR2 FVKESK. V gave up 2 bases and J gave up 0 bases, with 10 bases separating them. The CDR3, as DNA: TGTGCCAGCAGCCAATTTTCGGGGGCGAACACCGGGGAGCTGTTTTTT. Its protein is CASSQFSGANTGELFF.

V gene TRBV5-4 combines with J gene TRBJ2-3; the D is unclear. The CDR3 consists of 14 residues. Trimming left V 6 bases short and J 0 bases short, with 11 bases between. Germline V gene sequence: CDR1 SGHNT, CDR2 YYREEE (reference sequence). The CDR3 DNA reads TGTGCCAGCACCGAGTACGCTAGCACAGATACGCAGTATTTT. Encoded protein: CASTEYASTDTQYF.

This rearrangement joins TRBV5-1 to TRBJ1-1; 7 bases are a match to TRBD1. Unmatched junction bases numbered 6, after V lost 3 bases and J lost 4 bases. Germline-derived CDR1 and CDR2 are SGHRS and YFSETQ. This CDR3 is built from 14 residues. CDR3 coding DNA: TGCGCCAGCAGCTCACAGGGGTCGGGCACTGAAGCTTTCTTT. It specifies CASSSQGSGTEAFF.

The genes are TRBV4-3 and TRBJ1-1; TRBD1 agrees at 7 bases. J lost 0 bases, V lost 2 bases, and 6 bases had no gene match. The germline CDR1 and CDR2 sequences are LGHNA and YSLEER. This CDR3 is 16 amino acids long. In nucleotides, the CDR3 is TGCGCCAGCAGCCAAAATCAGGGGGGAATGAACACTGAAGCTTTCTTT. The encoded protein is CASSQNQGGMNTEAFF.

The chain has TRBV5-1 and TRBJ2-5; TRBD1 agrees at 7 bases. The V gene's germline CDR1 is SGHRS and CDR2 YFSETQ. The CDR3 sequence is 16 residues long. V gave up 4 bases and J gave up 5 bases; unmatched junction bases: 14. The CDR3 reads CASSQDPDRWGETQYF. In nucleotides, the CDR3 is TGCGCCAGCAGCCAAGATCCGGACAGGTGGGGGGAGACCCAGTACTTC.